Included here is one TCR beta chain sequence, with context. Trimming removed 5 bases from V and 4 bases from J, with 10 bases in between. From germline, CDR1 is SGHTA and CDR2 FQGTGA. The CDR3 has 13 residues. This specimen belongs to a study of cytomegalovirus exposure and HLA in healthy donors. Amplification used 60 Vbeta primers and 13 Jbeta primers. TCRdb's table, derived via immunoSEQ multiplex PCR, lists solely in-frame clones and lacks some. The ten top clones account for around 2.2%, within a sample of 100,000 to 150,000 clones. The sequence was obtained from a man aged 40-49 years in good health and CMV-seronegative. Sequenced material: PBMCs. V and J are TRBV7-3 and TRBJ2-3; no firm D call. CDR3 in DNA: TGTGCCAGCAGCCCTCTAGGATCAGATACGCAGTATTTT. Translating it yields CASSPLGSDTQYF.